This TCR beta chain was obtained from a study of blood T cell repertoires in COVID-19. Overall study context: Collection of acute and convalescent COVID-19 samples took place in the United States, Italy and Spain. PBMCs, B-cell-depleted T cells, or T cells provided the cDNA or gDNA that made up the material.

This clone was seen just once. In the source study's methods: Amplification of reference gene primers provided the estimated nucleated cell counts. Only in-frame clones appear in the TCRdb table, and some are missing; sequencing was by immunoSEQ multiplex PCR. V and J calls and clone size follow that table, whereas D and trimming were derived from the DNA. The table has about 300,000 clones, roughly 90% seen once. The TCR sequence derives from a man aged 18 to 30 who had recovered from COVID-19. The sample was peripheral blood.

CDR3 nucleotide sequence: TGTGCCAGCAGTGAATTTGGGGGGGCCGTTACTTCACCCCTCCACTTT. It specifies CASSEFGGAVTSPLHF. The chain links TRBV6-1 to TRBJ1-6, with D possibly matching TRBD1 (6 bases). The V end was cut by 2 bases, the J end by 9 bases, with 17 bases between. CDR1 MNHNS and CDR2 SASEGT come from the germline V gene. The CDR3 runs to 16 residues.